This T cell receptor beta chain was sequenced in a study of cytomegalovirus exposure and HLA in healthy donors. Study results and caveats: A later analysis appeared to link common viral pathogens to several of the most significant clusters.

Trimming stripped 6 bases from V and 2 bases from J, with 11 bases between. The CDR3 runs to 13 residues. Germline V lookup: CDR1 LNHDA, CDR2 SQIVND (reference sequence). Turning to this clone: What it recognizes is unknown.

13 Jbeta primers and 60 Vbeta primers were used for the PCR. The protocol was immunoSEQ multiplex PCR, while the TCRdb copy is restricted to in-frame clones and leaves out a portion. The sample has around 140,000 clones; around 9% are singletons. The TCR was taken from a woman aged 35 to 49 in good health and CMV-seropositive. Sequencing input: PBMCs. The chain has TRBV19 and TRBJ2-7; tentatively, D is TRBD2 (6 bases). The CDR3 region is CASSRGITYEQYF. CDR3 nucleotides: TGTGCCAGTAGCCGGGGGATAACCTACGAGCAGTACTTC.